These T cell receptor beta chains were read from a single sample in a study of T cell changes during pregnancy in multiple sclerosis. The table came from immunoSEQ multiplex PCR; TCRdb's copy has only in-frame clones and leaves some out. Among over 50,000 clones listed, roughly 89% were seen once. Sequenced input: peripheral blood from another person, used as feeder cells. These receptors were obtained from a human donor whose cells served as feeder cells for cultures in a pregnancy study. CDR3s include the opening cysteine and the closing phenylalanine or tryptophan. The order of the fields is V gene, J gene, clone size, D gene, CDR3 protein, CDR3 DNA. A D gene is named only where the DNA matches it firmly. Rows may omit the clone size; those that give it use once, few, many or a size class.

>TRBV4-3|TRBJ1-2|-|-
CASSQDRWSGYGYTF
TGCGCCAGCAGCCAAGACAGGTGGTCGGGCTATGGCTACACCTTC
>TRBV19|TRBJ1-2|-|-
CASSSFGGALYGYTF
TGTGCCAGTAGCTCCTTTGGGGGAGCACTCTATGGCTACACCTTC
>TRBV19|TRBJ1-1|-|TRBD1
CASRLNRGRAEAFF
TGTGCCAGTAGACTAAACAGGGGTCGGGCTGAAGCTTTCTTT
>TRBV5-1|TRBJ1-1|-|TRBD1
CASNKEDRSNTEAFF
TGCGCCAGCAACAAAGAGGACAGGTCGAACACTGAAGCTTTCTTT
>TRBV12-5|TRBJ2-3|-|-
CASGLGWDTQYF
TGTGCTAGTGGTTTGGGATGGGATACGCAGTATTTT
>TRBV7-9|TRBJ1-1|-|TRBD1
CASTVGQRLEAFF
TGTGCCAGCACCGTGGGACAGCGGTTGGAAGCTTTCTTT
>TRBV7-3|TRBJ2-2|-|-
CASSPNPDSPNTGELFF
TGTGCCAGCAGCCCTAACCCGGACAGTCCGAACACCGGGGAGCTGTTTTTT
>TRBV27|TRBJ2-7|-|-
CASSLERTNPRDLWKQYF
TGTGCCAGCAGTTTAGAGCGGACGAACCCGCGGGACCTCTGGAAGCAGTACTTC
>TRBV30|TRBJ1-2|-|TRBD1
CAHHRDRPYGYTF
TGTGCCCACCATCGGGACAGACCTTATGGCTACACCTTC
>TRBV9|TRBJ2-1|-|TRBD1
CASSGQGFNEQFF
TGTGCCAGTTCGGGACAGGGGTTCAATGAGCAGTTCTTC
>TRBV27|TRBJ2-2|-|TRBD1
CASRQGQGNTGELFF
TGTGCCAGCAGACAGGGACAGGGGAACACCGGGGAGCTGTTTTTT
>TRBV11-2|TRBJ2-7|-|TRBD1
CASSSRDRGEQYF
TGTGCCAGCAGCTCCCGGGACAGGGGCGAGCAGTACTTC
>TRBV4-1|TRBJ1-2|many|TRBD1
CASSQSHPGQFNYGYTF
TGCGCCAGCAGCCAGTCCCACCCGGGACAGTTCAACTATGGCTACACCTTC
>TRBV27|TRBJ2-3|-|TRBD2
CASSFSSGGESTQYF
TGTGCCAGCAGTTTTTCGAGCGGGGGGGAAAGTACGCAGTATTTT
>TRBV29-1|TRBJ1-5|-|-
CSVVSTGNQPQHF
TGCAGCGTTGTGTCGACAGGTAATCAGCCCCAGCATTTT
>TRBV7-6|TRBJ2-1|-|-
CASSFRQGSEQFF
TGTGCCAGCAGCTTTAGACAAGGGTCCGAGCAGTTCTTC
>TRBV4-1|TRBJ2-3|once|-
CASSQVLDTQYF
TGCGCCAGCAGCCAAGTCTTAGATACGCAGTATTTT
>TRBV19|TRBJ1-2|-|-
CASSTDGTLGSYTF
TGTGCCAGTAGTACGGACGGGACCTTGGGTAGCTACACCTTC
>TRBV5-1|TRBJ1-4|once|-
CASSSTGRANEKLFF
TGCGCCAGCAGCTCCACAGGTAGAGCTAATGAAAAACTGTTTTTT
>TRBV9|TRBJ2-5|-|TRBD2
CASSVYGGAGETQYF
TGTGCCAGCAGCGTATACGGGGGGGCCGGAGAGACCCAGTACTTC
>TRBV5-1|TRBJ2-7|-|TRBD1
CASSLAPGTGGPVGYF
TGCGCCAGCAGCCTTGCACCCGGGACAGGGGGCCCGGTGGGGTACTTC
>TRBV6-4|TRBJ2-2|-|-
CASSEGPSGELFF
TGTGCCAGCAGTGAGGGTCCGTCCGGGGAGCTGTTTTTT
>TRBV5-1|TRBJ2-2|few|-
CASSLSPPGNTGELFF
TGCGCCAGCAGCTTGAGTCCGCCCGGGAACACCGGGGAGCTGTTTTTT
>TRBV5-6|TRBJ1-5|-|TRBD1
CASSSGQGLSNQPQHF
TGTGCCAGCAGCAGCGGACAGGGGCTAAGCAATCAGCCCCAGCATTTT
>TRBV29-1|TRBJ2-3|-|-
CSVSGGTSSTDTQYF
TGCAGCGTCTCGGGTGGGACATCTAGCACAGATACGCAGTATTTT
>TRBV9|TRBJ2-7|-|TRBD2
CASSAGLAGPYEQYF
TGTGCCAGCAGCGCCGGACTAGCGGGGCCCTACGAGCAGTACTTC
>TRBV5-1|TRBJ2-3|-|-
CASSFWGRDTQYF
TGCGCCAGCAGCTTTTGGGGACGGGATACGCAGTATTTT
>TRBV19|TRBJ1-2|few|-
CASSMDSGYTF
TGTGCCAGTAGTATGGACAGTGGCTACACCTTC